This TCR beta chain was sequenced in a study of early T cells in non-severe SARS-CoV-2 infection. MiXCR, run by TCRdb on the 5' RACE reads, gives a single entry per CDR3 protein. The data show about 40,000 distinct CDR3 sequences, more than 4.5% seen once. The V and J ends lost 0 bases and 2 bases respectively, with 8 bases between them. Germline CDR1 is DFQATT and CDR2 is SNEGSKA (reference sequence). The CDR3 has 14 amino acids. The V call is TRBV20-1, the J call TRBJ2-1; D perhaps matches TRBD2 (6 bases). This material consisted of whole blood, taken at baseline. This sequence originates from an adult who was a healthcare worker with PCR-confirmed SARS-CoV-2 infection or an uninfected control (not recorded which). CDR3 loop: CSAREGGAYNEQFF. CDR3 sequence (DNA): TGCAGTGCTAGAGAGGGGGGAGCCTACAATGAGCAGTTCTTC.